This T cell receptor beta chain is drawn from a study of T cells in Graves' hyperthyroidism and ophthalmopathy. Study-level results: Most thyroid-expanded clonotypes above 0.001 were also found in blood. In validation, the model predicted ophthalmopathy. These predictions came a median about 6.5 months before onset.

This clonotype was seen more than once but under ten times. Its target is not known. RNA transcripts gave rise to amplified TCR beta CDR3 regions. Using the HTBI primer set, a first-round RT-PCR was run on the TCR CDR3. MiXCR, run by TCRdb on the multiplex PCR reads, gives a single entry per CDR3 protein. The table includes hundreds of thousands of distinct CDR3 sequences, more than 20% detected once. This CDR3 comprises 11 residues. In germline, CDR1 is SEHNR, CDR2 FQNEAQ (reference sequence). V lost 8 bases, J lost 7 bases, and 11 bases lay in between. Patients were excluded because of uncontrolled infection, other autoimmune disease, pregnancy or lactation. Fresh peripheral blood, approximately 9.1 ml, was the source of the PBMCs.

V and J are TRBV7-9 and TRBJ1-1, with unresolved D. What was sequenced was blood. This TCR was recovered from a man aged 25 to 40 with Graves' ophthalmopathy. The DNA for the CDR3 is TGTGCCAGCGGGTCGTCCTTTGAAGCTTTCTTT. Encoded protein: CASGSSFEAFF. Full variable domain (outside the CDR3, taken from reference TRBV7-9 and TRBJ1-1): DTGVSQNPRHKITKRGQNVTFRCDPISEHNRLYWYRQTLGQGPEFLTYFQNEAQLEKSRLLSDRFSAERPKGSFSTLEIQRTEQGDSAMYLCASGSSFEAFFGQGTRLTVV.